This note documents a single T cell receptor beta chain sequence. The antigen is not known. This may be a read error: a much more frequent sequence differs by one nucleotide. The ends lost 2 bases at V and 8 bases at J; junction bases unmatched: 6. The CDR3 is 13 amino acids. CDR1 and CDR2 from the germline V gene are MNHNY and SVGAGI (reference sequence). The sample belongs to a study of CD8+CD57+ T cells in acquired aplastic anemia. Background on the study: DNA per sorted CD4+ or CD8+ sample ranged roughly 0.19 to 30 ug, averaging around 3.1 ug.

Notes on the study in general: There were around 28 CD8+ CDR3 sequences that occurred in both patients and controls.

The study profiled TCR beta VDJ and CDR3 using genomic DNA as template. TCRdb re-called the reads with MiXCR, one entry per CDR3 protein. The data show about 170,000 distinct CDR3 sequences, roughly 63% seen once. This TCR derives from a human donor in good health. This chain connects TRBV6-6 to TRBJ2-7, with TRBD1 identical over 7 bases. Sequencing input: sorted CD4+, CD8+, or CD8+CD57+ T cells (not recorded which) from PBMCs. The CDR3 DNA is TGTGCCAGCAGTTACGACAGGGTCCACAAGCAGTACTTC. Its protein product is CASSYDRVHKQYF.